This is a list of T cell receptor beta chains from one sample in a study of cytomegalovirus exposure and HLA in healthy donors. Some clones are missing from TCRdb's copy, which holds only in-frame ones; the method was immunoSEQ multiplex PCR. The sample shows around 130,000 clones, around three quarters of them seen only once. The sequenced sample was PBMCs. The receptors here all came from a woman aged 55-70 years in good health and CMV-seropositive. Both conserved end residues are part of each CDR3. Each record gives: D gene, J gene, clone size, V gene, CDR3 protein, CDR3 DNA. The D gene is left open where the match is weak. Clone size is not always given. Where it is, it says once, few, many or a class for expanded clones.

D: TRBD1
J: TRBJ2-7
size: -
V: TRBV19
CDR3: CASSRMGQGVEEQYF
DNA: TGTGCCAGCAGCAGAATGGGACAGGGGGTTGAAGAGCAGTACTTC

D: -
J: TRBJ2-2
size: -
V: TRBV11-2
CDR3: CASRPVRRGGTGELFF
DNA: TGTGCCAGCAGACCCGTTCGGAGAGGGGGCACCGGGGAGCTGTTTTTT

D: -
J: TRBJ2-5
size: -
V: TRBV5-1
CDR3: CASSSQGLQETQYF
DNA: TGCGCCAGCAGCTCACAGGGCCTCCAAGAGACCCAGTACTTC

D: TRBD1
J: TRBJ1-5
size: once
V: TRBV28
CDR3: CASSGQGSGNQPQHF
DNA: TGTGCCAGCAGTGGACAGGGTTCCGGCAATCAGCCCCAGCATTTT

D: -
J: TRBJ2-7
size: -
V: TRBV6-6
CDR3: CASSYGGRTYEQYF
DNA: TGTGCCAGCAGTTACGGAGGCCGGACCTACGAGCAGTACTTC

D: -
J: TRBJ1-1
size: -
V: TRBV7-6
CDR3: CASSSLTGNTEAFF
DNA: TGTGCCAGCAGCTCCCTAACAGGGAACACTGAAGCTTTCTTT

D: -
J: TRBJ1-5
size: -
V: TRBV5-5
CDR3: CASSFGPMKPQHF
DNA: TGTGCCAGCAGCTTTGGCCCGATGAAACCCCAGCATTTT

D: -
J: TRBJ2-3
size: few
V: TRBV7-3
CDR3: CASSLYGGSPTDTQYF
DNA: TGTGCCAGCAGCTTATACGGCGGGTCACCCACAGATACGCAGTATTTT

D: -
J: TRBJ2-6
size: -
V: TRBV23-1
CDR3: CARGSSGANVLTF
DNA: TGCGCCAGGGGGAGCTCTGGGGCCAACGTCCTGACTTTC

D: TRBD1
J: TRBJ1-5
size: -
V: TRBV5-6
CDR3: CASSFRDRAYQPQHF
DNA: TGTGCCAGCAGCTTCAGGGACAGGGCGTATCAGCCCCAGCATTTT

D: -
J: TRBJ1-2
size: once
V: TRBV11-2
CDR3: CASSLVGAANYGYTF
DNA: TGTGCCAGCAGCTTAGTGGGGGCAGCTAACTATGGCTACACCTTC

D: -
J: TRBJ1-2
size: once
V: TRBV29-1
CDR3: CSALYGLTYGYTF
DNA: TGCAGCGCCCTATACGGACTGACTTATGGCTACACCTTC

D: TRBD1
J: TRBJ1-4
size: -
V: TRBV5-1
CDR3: CASSGGTGGGRTNEKLFF
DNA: TGCGCCAGCAGCGGGGGGACAGGAGGTGGTAGAACTAATGAAAAACTGTTTTTT

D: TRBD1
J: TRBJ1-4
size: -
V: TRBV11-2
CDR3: CASSPPDRDNEKLFF
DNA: TGTGCCAGCAGTCCCCCGGACAGGGATAATGAAAAACTGTTTTTT

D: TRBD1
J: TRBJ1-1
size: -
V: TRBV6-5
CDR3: CASRAGGKESEAFF
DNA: TGTGCCAGCAGGGCAGGGGGCAAAGAGTCTGAAGCTTTCTTT

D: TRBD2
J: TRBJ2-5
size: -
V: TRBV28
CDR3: CASSLTSGFKEETQYF
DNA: TGTGCCAGCAGTTTAACTAGCGGGTTTAAGGAAGAGACCCAGTACTTC

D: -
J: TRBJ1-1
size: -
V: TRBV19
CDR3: CATRKPAPGITEAFF
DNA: TGTGCCACTCGAAAGCCGGCCCCGGGGATCACTGAAGCTTTCTTT

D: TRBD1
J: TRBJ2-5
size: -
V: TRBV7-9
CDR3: CASSSGRGFEETQYF
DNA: TGTGCCAGCAGCTCTGGCAGGGGGTTTGAAGAGACCCAGTACTTC

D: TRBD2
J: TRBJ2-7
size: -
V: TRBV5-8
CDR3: CASSEPGTSGGLSYEQYF
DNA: TGTGCCAGCAGCGAACCCGGGACTAGCGGGGGCCTGTCCTACGAGCAGTACTTC

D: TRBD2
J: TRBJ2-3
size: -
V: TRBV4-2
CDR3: CASSNPGLAGDTQYF
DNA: TGTGCCAGCAGCAATCCGGGACTAGCAGGGGATACGCAGTATTTT

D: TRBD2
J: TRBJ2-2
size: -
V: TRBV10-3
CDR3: CAISRGLAGGGGELFF
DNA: TGTGCCATCAGCCGAGGACTAGCGGGGGGAGGCGGGGAGCTGTTTTTT

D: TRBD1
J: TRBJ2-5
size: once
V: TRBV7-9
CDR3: CASSSDREQETQYF
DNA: TGTGCCAGCAGCTCAGACAGGGAACAAGAGACCCAGTACTTC

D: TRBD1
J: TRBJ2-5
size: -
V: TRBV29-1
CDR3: CSVEAGGPETQYF
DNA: TGCAGCGTTGAAGCAGGGGGCCCAGAGACCCAGTACTTC

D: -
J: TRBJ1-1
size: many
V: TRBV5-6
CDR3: CASSLGRSEAFF
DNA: TGTGCCAGCAGCTTGGGGAGGAGTGAAGCTTTCTTT

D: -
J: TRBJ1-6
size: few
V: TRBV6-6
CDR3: CASTRGGEANSPLHF
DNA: TGTGCCAGCACCCGTGGAGGGGAGGCGAATTCACCCCTCCACTTT

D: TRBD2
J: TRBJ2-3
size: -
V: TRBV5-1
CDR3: CASSLGPQAGGPLGQYF
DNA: TGCGCCAGCAGCTTGGGCCCCCAAGCGGGGGGTCCCCTGGGGCAGTATTTT

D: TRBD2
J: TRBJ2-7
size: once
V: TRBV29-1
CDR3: CSSGRGVGNEQYF
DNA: TGCAGCTCGGGTCGGGGGGTAGGGAACGAGCAGTACTTC

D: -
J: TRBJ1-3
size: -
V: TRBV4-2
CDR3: CASSQADPYSGNTIYF
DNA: TGTGCCAGCAGCCAAGCTGATCCCTACTCTGGAAACACCATATATTTT

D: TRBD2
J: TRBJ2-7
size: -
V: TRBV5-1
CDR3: CASSSSGSSYEQYF
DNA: TGCGCCAGCAGCTCTAGCGGGAGTTCCTACGAGCAGTACTTC

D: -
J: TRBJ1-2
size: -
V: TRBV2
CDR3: CASSVDSNYGYTF
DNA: TGTGCCAGCAGTGTTGACAGTAACTATGGCTACACCTTC

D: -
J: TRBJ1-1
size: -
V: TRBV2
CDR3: CASRRDGDRTEAFF
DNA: TGTGCCAGCAGGCGGGATGGGGATAGAACTGAAGCTTTCTTT

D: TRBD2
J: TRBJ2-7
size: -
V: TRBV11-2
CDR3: CASSLDPAGKAYEQYF
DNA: TGTGCCAGCAGCTTAGATCCAGCGGGGAAAGCCTACGAGCAGTACTTC

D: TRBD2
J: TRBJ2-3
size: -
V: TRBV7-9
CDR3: CASSPRASGLTDTQYF
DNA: TGTGCCAGCAGCCCCCGGGCTAGCGGACTCACAGATACGCAGTATTTT

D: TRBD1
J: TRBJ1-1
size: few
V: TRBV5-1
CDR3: CASSLQGLDTEAFF
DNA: TGCGCCAGCAGCCTACAGGGGTTGGACACTGAAGCTTTCTTT

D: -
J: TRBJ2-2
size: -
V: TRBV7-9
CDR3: CASSFSGTGNTGELFF
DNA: TGTGCCAGCAGCTTCAGCGGGACAGGGAACACCGGGGAGCTGTTTTTT

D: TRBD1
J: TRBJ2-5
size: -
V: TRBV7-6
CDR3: CASSLAWDRPETQYF
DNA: TGTGCCAGCAGCCTCGCCTGGGACAGGCCAGAGACCCAGTACTTC

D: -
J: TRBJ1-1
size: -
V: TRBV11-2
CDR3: CASSLVGSSGGAFF
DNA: TGTGCCAGCAGCTTGGTCGGATCCTCCGGGGGAGCTTTCTTT

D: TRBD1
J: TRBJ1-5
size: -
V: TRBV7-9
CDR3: CASSRLGTGGEQPQHF
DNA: TGTGCCAGCAGCCGACTAGGGACAGGGGGCGAGCAGCCCCAGCATTTT

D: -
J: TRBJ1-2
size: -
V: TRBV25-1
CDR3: CASRMGEPYGYTF
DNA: TGTGCCAGCAGGATGGGAGAACCCTATGGCTACACCTTC

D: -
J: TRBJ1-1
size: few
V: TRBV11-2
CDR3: CASSPTGLEAFF
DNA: TGTGCCAGCAGTCCGACAGGCCTTGAAGCTTTCTTT

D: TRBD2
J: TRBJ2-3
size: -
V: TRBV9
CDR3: CASSAGTSGGQDTQYF
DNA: TGTGCCAGCAGCGCGGGGACTAGCGGGGGGCAAGATACGCAGTATTTT

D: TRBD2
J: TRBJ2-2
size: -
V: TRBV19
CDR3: CASSGGGVGELFF
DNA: TGTGCCAGTAGTGGGGGAGGGGTCGGGGAGCTGTTTTTT

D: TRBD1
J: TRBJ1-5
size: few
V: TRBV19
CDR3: CASSRLGQGVRQPQHF
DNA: TGTGCCAGTAGTAGGCTGGGGCAGGGGGTGAGGCAGCCCCAGCATTTT

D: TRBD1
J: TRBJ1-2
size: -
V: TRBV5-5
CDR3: CASSPLGQANYGYTF
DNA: TGTGCCAGCAGCCCTCTGGGACAGGCTAACTATGGCTACACCTTC

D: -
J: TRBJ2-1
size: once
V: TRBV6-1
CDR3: CASSEAFGRGPYNEQFF
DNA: TGTGCCAGCAGTGAAGCCTTCGGCAGGGGACCATACAATGAGCAGTTCTTC

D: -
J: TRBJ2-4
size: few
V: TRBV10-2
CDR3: CASSESDRITNIQYF
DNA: TGCGCCAGCAGTGAGTCCGACAGGATAACGAACATTCAGTACTTC

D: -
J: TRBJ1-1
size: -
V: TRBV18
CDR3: CASSPRGSNTEAFF
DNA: TGTGCCAGCTCACCTCGGGGGTCGAACACTGAAGCTTTCTTT

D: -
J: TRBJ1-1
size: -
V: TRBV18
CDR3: CASSPLAGDTEAFF
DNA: TGTGCCAGCTCACCACTGGCAGGGGACACTGAAGCTTTCTTT

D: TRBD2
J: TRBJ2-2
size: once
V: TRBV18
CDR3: CASSTTSGYTGELFF
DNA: TGTGCCAGCTCAACGACTAGCGGGTACACCGGGGAGCTGTTTTTT

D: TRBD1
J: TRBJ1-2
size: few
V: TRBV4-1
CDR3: CASSQGTGVDRYTF
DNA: TGCGCCAGCAGCCAAGGCACAGGGGTGGATCGCTACACCTTC

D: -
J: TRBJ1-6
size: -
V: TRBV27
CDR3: CASSLRGLNSPLHF
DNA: TGTGCCAGCAGTTTAAGAGGGCTTAATTCACCCCTCCACTTT

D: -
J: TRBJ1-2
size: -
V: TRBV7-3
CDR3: CASSPRQEGGYTF
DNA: TGTGCCAGCAGCCCTAGGCAGGAGGGCGGCTACACCTTC

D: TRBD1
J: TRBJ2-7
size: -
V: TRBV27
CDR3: CASSGQGFSSYEQYF
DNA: TGTGCCAGCAGCGGACAGGGTTTCAGCTCCTACGAGCAGTACTTC

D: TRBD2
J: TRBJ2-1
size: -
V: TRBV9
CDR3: CASSVGSGGSTKNEQFF
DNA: TGTGCCAGCAGCGTGGGTAGCGGGGGGTCTACAAAGAATGAGCAGTTCTTC

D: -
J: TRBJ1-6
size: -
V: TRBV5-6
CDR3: CASSLVTGQSPLHF
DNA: TGTGCCAGCAGCTTGGTAACAGGCCAATCACCCCTCCACTTT

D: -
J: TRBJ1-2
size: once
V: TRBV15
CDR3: CATSRETGQSYGYTF
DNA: TGTGCCACCAGCCGAGAGACAGGACAGTCTTATGGCTACACCTTC

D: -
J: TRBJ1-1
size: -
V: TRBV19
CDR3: CASSLQGGRTEAFF
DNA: TGTGCCAGTAGCCTGCAGGGAGGGAGGACTGAAGCTTTCTTT

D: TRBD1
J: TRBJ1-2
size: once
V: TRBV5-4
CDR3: CASSPGTGANGYTF
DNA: TGTGCCAGCAGCCCTGGGACAGGGGCCAATGGCTACACCTTC

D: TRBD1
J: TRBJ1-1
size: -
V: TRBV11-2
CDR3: CASSLGQGYTEAFF
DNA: TGTGCCAGCAGCTTAGGACAGGGGTACACTGAAGCTTTCTTT